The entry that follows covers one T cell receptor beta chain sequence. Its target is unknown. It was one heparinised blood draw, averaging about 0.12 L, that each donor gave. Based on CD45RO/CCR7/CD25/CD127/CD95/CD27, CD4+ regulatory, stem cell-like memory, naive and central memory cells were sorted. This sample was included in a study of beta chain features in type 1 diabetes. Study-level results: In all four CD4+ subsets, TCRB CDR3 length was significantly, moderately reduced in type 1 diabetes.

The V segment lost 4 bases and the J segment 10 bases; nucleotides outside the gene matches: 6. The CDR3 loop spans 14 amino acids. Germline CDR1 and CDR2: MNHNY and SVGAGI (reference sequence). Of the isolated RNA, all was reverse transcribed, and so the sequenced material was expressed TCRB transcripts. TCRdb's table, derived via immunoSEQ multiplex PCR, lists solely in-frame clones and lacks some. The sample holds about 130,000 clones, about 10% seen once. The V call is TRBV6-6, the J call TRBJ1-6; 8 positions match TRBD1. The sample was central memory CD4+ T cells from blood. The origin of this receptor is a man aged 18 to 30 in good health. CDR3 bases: TGTGCCAGCAGTTCGACAGGGGAAGACTCACCCCTCCACTTT. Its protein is CASSSTGEDSPLHF.